The source of this T cell receptor (beta chain) is a study of T cells in Graves' hyperthyroidism and ophthalmopathy. About the research overall: Peripheral blood was acquired at first diagnosis, ahead of any therapy whatsoever. Broader study findings: Most thyroid clonotypes with frequency above 0.001 were detected in blood. Ophthalmopathy and stable hyperthyroidism were separated by a 13 V-J model.

RNA transcripts were the template for amplifying TCR beta CDR3 regions. RT-PCR in the first round (using the HTBI primer set) targeted the TCR CDR3. MiXCR, run by TCRdb on the multiplex PCR reads, gives a single entry per CDR3 protein. The data show around 450,000 distinct CDR3 sequences, more than 15% seen once. Together with thyroid ultrasound, orbital computed tomography, serum thyroxine and TRAb, clinical symptoms were used for diagnoses. This clonotype was observed at least ten times. Its antigen is still unknown. This sequence was found in a woman between 18 and 30 years old with Graves' hyperthyroidism. The sample consisted of blood.

CDR3 amino acids: CATSDSDREGSETQYF. CDR3 nucleotide sequence: TGTGCCACCAGTGATTCCGACAGGGAGGGGTCAGAGACCCAGTACTTC. V is TRBV24-1 and J is TRBJ2-5, with D possibly being TRBD1 or TRBD2 (7 bases each). Germline V gives CDR1 KGHDR, CDR2 SFDVKD. The CDR3 consists of 16 residues. Trimming took 2 bases from V and 4 from J, leaving 16 bases between them.